One and the same sample provided the 2 T cell receptor beta chains below, sequenced in a study of STAT3 mutations in large granular lymphocyte leukemia. Here immunoSEQ multiplex PCR was the method, and the copy in TCRdb shows in-frame clones only, minus some. The table includes several thousand clones, around 94% detected once. Antigen specificity for these receptors is unknown. General study results and limits: Every T-LGLL patient had at least one immunodominant TCRbeta clonotype.

Material for sequencing was peripheral blood mononuclear cells. The receptors were sampled from a man in his 60s with T-cell large granular lymphocyte leukemia. Some clones in this sample may be carry-over from other donors' samples.

This chain connects TRBV9 to TRBJ2-1; a possible D gene is TRBD2 (5 bases). The CDR3 has 13 residues. CDR1 is SGDLS and CDR2 is YYNGEE in the germline V gene. Trimming took off 4 bases at V and 10 bases at J, with 15 bases between the two ends. CDR3 sequence: CASSLRRSNEQFF. The CDR3 nucleotides are TGTGCCAGCAGCCTCAGGAGGAGCAACGAGCAGTTCTTC.

The CDR3 DNA reads TGCAGCGTTATAAACAGGAGCGGCACTGAAGCTTTCTTT. It specifies CSVINRSGTEAFF. The V call is TRBV29-1, the J call TRBJ1-1; maybe TRBD1 (5 bases). Germline CDR1 is SQVTM and CDR2 is ANQGSEA. Between the trimmed V and J ends, which lost 5 bases and 4 bases, there was a span of 14 bases. The CDR3 covers 13 residues.